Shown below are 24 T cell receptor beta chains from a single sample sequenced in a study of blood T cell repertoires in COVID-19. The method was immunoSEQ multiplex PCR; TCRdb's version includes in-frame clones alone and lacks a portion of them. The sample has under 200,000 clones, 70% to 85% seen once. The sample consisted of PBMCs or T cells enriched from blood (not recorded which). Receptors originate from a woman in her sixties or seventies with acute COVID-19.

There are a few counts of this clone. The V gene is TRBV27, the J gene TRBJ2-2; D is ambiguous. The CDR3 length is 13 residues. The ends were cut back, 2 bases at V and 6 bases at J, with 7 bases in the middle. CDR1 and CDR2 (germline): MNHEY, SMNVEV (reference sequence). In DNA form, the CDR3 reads TGTGCCAGCAGTTTACGTCTTCCCGGGGAGCTGTTTTTT. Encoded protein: CASSLRLPGELFF.

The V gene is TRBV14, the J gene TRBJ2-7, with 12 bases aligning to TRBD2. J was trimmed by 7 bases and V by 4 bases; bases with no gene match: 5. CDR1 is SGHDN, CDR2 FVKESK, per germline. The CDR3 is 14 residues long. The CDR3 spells CASSRLAGVGEQYF. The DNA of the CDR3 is TGTGCCAGCAGCCGACTAGCGGGAGTGGGGGAGCAGTACTTC. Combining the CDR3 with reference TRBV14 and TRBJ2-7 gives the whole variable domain EAGVTQFPSHSVIEKGQTVTLRCDPISGHDNLYWYRRVMGKEIKFLLHFVKESKQDESGMPNNRFLAERTGGTYSTLKVQPAELEDSGVYFCASSRLAGVGEQYFGPGTRLTVT.

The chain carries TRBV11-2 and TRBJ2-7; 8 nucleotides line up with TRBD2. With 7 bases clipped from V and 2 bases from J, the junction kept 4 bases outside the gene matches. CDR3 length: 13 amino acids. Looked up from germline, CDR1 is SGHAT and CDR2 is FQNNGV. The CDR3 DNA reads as TGTGCCAGCACCCTTAGCGGGACCTACGAGCAGTACTTC. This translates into CASTLSGTYEQYF.

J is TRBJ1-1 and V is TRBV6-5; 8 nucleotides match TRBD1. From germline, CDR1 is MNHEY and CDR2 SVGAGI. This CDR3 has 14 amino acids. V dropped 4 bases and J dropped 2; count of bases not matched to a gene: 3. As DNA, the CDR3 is TGTGCCAGCAGTTGGGACAGGTTAAACACTGAAGCTTTCTTT. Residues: CASSWDRLNTEAFF.

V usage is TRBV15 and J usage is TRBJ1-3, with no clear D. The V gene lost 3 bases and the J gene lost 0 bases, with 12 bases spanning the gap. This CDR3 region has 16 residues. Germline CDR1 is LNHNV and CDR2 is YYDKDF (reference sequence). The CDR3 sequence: CATSSPPSSSGNTIYF. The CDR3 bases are TGTGCCACCAGCAGCCCCCCGAGTAGCTCTGGAAACACCATATATTTT.

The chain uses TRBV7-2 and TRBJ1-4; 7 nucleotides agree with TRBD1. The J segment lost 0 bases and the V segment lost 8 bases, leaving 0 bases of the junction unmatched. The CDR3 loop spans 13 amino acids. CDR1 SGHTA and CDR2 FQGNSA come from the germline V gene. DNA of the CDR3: TGTGCCAGCGGACAGGCAACTAATGAAAAACTGTTTTTT. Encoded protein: CASGQATNEKLFF.

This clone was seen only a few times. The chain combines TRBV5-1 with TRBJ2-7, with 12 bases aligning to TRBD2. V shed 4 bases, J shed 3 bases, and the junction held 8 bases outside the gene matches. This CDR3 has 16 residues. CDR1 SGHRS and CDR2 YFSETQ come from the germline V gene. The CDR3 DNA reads TGCGCCAGCAGCCCTAGCGGGAGGGCCGAGCGCTACGAGCAGTACTTC. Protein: CASSPSGRAERYEQYF.

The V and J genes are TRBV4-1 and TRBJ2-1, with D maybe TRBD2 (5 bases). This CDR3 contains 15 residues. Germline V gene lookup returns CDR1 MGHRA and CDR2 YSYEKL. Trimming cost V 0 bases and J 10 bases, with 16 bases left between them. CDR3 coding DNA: TGCGCCAGCAGCCAAGATTCCCCGTCTAGGGAGGAGCAGTTCTTC. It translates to CASSQDSPSREEQFF.

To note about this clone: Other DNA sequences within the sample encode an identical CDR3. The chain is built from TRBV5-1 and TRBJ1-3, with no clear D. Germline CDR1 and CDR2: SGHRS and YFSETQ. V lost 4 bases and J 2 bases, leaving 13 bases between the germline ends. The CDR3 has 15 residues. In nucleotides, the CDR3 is TGCGCCAGCAGCCCTTCCGGCGGGGCTGGAAACACCATATATTTT. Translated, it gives CASSPSGGAGNTIYF. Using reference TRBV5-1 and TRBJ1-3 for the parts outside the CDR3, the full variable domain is KAGVTQTPRYLIKTRGQQVTLSCSPISGHRSVSWYQQTPGQGLQFLFEYFSETQRNKGNFPGRFSGRQFSNSRSEMNVSTLELGDSALYLCASSPSGGAGNTIYFGEGSWLTVV.

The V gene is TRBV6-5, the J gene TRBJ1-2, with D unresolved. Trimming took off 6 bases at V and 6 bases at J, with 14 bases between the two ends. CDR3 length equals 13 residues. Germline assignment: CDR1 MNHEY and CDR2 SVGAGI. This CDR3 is CASSPSGLDGYTF. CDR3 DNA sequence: TGTGCCAGCAGCCCCTCGGGGTTAGATGGCTACACCTTC.

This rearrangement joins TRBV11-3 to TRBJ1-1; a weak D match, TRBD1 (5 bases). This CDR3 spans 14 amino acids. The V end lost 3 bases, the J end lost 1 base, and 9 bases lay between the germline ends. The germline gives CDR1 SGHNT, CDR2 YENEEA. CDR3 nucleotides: TGTGCCAGCAGCTTTGGCGGGGCGAACACTGAAGCTTTCTTT. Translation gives CASSFGGANTEAFF.

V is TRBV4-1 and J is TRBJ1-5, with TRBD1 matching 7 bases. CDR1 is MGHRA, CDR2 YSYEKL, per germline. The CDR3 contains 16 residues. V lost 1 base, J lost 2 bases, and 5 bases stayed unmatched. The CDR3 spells CASSQVRGRGNQPQHF. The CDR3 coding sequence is TGCGCCAGCAGCCAAGTCAGGGGGAGAGGCAATCAGCCCCAGCATTTT.

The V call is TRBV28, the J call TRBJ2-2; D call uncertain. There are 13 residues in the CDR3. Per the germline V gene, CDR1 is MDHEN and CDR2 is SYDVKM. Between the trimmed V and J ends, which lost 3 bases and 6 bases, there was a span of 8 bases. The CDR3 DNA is TGTGCCAGCAGTTTGGTCAGTCCCGGGGAGCTGTTTTTT. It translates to CASSLVSPGELFF.

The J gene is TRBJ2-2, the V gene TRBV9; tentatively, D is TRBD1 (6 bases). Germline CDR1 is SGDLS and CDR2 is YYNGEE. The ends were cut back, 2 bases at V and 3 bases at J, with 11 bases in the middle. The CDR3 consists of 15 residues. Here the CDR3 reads CASSVTGSDTGELFF. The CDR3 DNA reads TGTGCCAGCAGCGTTACAGGGAGCGACACCGGGGAGCTGTTTTTT.

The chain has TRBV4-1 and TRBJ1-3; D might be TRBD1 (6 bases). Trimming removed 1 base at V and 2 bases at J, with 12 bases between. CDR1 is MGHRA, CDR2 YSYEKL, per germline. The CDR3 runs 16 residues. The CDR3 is CASSQAGVSPGNTIYF. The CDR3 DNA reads TGCGCCAGCAGCCAAGCAGGGGTTAGCCCTGGAAACACCATATATTTT.

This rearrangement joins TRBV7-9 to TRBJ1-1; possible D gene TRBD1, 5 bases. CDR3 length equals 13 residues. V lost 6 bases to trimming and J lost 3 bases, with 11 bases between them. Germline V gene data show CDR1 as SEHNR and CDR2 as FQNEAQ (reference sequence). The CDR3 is CASSSGWDTEAFF. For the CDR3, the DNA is TGTGCCAGCAGTTCAGGGTGGGACACTGAAGCTTTCTTT. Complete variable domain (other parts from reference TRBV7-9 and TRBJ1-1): DTGVSQNPRHKITKRGQNVTFRCDPISEHNRLYWYRQTLGQGPEFLTYFQNEAQLEKSRLLSDRFSAERPKGSFSTLEIQRTEQGDSAMYLCASSSGWDTEAFFGQGTRLTVV.

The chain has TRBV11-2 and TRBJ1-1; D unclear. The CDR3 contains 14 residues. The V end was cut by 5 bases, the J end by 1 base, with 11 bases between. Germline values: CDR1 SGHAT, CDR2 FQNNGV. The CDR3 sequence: CASSLDGRNTEAFF. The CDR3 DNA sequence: TGTGCCAGCAGCCTTGACGGGAGGAACACTGAAGCTTTCTTT. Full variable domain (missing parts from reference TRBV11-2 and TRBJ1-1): EAGVAQSPRYKIIEKRQSVAFWCNPISGHATLYWYQQILGQGPKLLIQFQNNGVVDDSQLPKDRFSAERLKGVDSTLKIQPAKLEDSAVYLCASSLDGRNTEAFFGQGTRLTVV.

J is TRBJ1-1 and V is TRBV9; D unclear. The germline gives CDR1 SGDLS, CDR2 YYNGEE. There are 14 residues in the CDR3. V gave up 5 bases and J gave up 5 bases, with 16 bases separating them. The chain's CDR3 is CASRKTPGETEAFF. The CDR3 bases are TGTGCCAGCAGGAAGACACCCGGGGAAACTGAAGCTTTCTTT.

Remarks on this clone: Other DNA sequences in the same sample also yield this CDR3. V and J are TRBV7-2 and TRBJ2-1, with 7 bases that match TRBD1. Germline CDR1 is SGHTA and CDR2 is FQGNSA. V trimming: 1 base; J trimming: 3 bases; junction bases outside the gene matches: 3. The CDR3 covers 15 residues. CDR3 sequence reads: CASSLGAGGYNEQFF. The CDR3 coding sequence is TGTGCCAGCAGCTTAGGTGCAGGGGGCTACAATGAGCAGTTCTTC.

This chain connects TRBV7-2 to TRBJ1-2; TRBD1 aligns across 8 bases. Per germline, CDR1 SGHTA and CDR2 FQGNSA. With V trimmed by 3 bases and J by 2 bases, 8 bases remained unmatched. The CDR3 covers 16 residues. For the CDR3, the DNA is TGTGCCAGCAGCTTTCTCCAGGGGGCCATAAACTATGGCTACACCTTC. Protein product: CASSFLQGAINYGYTF.

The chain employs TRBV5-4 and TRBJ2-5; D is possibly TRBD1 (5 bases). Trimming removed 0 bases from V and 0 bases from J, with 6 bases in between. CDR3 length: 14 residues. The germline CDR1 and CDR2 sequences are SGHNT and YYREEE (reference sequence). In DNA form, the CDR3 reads TGTGCCAGCAGCTTGGAGGACAACCAAGAGACCCAGTACTTC. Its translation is CASSLEDNQETQYF.

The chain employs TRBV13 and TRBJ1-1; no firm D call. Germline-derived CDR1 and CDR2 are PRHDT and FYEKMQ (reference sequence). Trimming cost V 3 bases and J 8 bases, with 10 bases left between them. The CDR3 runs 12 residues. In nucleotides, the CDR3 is TGTGCCAGCAGCTTCCGGGAGAGGGAAGCTTTCTTT. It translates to CASSFREREAFF.

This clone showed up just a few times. The CDR3 bases are TGTGCCAGCTCACCGGAGTTAAATGAAAAACTGTTTTTT. Amino acid sequence: CASSPELNEKLFF. The chain couples TRBV18 to TRBJ1-4; D is unresolved. The V gene's germline CDR1 is KGHSH and CDR2 LQKENI. V lost 3 bases, J lost 5 bases, and 7 bases lay in between. The CDR3 consists of 13 residues.

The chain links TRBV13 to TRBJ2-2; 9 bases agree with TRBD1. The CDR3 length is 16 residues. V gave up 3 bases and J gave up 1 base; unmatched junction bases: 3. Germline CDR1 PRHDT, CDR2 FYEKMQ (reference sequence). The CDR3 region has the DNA TGTGCCAGCAGCTTCACAGGGGGCCTGAACACCGGGGAGCTGTTTTTT. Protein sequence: CASSFTGGLNTGELFF.